The source of this T cell receptor beta chain is a study of cytomegalovirus exposure and HLA in healthy donors. General study findings and limits: In a later analysis, compared with equally common non-associated chains, HLA-associated beta chains were more expanded. In an earlier analysis, in 620 or so donors, most V segments appeared productive either ~87% or ~30% of the time. Later on, a genetic analysis was performed. It linked a missense variant in DCLRE1C with V- and J-gene trimming of TCR beta. Some public TCRs appeared in many individuals, while most sequences were rare.

About this clone: Its antigen remains unknown.

The CDR3 has 12 residues. CDR1 SEHNR and CDR2 FQNEAQ come from the germline V gene (reference sequence). With 5 bases clipped from V and 5 bases from J, the junction kept 1 base outside the gene matches. Both 60 Vbeta primers and 13 Jbeta primers went into the PCR. Data came from immunoSEQ multiplex PCR; TCRdb stores just in-frame clones and leaves some out. The sample yields roughly 89,000 clones, more than 75% seen once. The sample taken for sequencing was PBMCs. This chain connects TRBV7-9 to TRBJ1-2; 8 bases fit TRBD1. The TCR originated in a man between 18 and 29 years old in good health and CMV-seronegative. The CDR3 sequence is CASSRDRYGYTF. CDR3 in DNA: TGTGCCAGCAGCCGGGACAGGTATGGCTACACCTTC.